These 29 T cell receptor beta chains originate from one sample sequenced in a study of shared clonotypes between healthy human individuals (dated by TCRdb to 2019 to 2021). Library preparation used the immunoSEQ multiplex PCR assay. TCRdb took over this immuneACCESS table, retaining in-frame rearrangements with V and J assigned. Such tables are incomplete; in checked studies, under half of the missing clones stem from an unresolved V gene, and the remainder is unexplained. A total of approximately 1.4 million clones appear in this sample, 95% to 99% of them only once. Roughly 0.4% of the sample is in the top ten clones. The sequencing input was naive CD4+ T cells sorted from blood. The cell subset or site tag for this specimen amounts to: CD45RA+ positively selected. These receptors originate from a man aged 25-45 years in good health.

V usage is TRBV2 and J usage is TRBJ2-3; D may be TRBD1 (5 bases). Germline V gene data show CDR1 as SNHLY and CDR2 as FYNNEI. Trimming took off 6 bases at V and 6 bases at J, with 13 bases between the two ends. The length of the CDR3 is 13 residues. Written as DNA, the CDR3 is TGTGCCAGCAGCGGAGACAGCGCTGATACGCAGTATTTT. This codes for CASSGDSADTQYF.

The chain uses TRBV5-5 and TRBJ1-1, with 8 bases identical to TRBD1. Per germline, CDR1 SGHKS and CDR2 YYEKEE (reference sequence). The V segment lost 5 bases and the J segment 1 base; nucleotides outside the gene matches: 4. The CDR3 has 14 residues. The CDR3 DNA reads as TGTGCCAGCAGTCCCGGGACAGGGAACACTGAAGCTTTCTTT. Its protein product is CASSPGTGNTEAFF.

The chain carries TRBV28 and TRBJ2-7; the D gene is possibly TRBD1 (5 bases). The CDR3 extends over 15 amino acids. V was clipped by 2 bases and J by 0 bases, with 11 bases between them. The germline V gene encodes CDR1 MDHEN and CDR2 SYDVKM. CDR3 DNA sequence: TGTGCCAGCAGTTTAATGGGGCAGCTCTCCTACGAGCAGTACTTC. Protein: CASSLMGQLSYEQYF. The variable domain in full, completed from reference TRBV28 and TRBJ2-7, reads DVKVTQSSRYLVKRTGEKVFLECVQDMDHENMFWYRQDPGLGLRLIYFSYDVKMKEKGDIPEGYSVSREKKERFSLILESASTNQTSMYLCASSLMGQLSYEQYFGPGTRLTVT.

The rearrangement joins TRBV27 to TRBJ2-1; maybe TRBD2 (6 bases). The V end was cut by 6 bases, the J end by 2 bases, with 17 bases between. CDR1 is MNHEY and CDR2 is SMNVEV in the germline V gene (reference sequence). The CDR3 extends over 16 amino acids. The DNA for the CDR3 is TGTGCCAGCAGCCGACCCGCGGCGGGAACCTACAATGAGCAGTTCTTC. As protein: CASSRPAAGTYNEQFF.

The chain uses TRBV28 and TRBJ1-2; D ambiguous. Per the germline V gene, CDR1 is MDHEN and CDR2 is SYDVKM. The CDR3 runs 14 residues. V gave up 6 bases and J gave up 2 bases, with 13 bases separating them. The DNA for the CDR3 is TGTGCCAGCAGGGGGTCCCCCCTCAACTATGGCTACACCTTC. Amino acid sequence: CASRGSPLNYGYTF.

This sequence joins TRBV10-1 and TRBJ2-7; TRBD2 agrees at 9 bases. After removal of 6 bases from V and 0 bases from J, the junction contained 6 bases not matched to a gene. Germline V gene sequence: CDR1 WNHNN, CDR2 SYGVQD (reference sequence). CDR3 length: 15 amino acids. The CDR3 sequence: CASSSGTSSSYEQYF. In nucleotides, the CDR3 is TGCGCCAGCAGCTCCGGGACTAGCAGCTCCTACGAGCAGTACTTC.

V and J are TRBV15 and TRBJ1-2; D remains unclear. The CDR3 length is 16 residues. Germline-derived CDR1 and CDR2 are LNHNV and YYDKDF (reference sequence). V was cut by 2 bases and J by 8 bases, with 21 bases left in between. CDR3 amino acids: CATSRPDTNPRVGYTF. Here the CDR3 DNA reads TGTGCCACCAGCAGACCTGACACTAACCCCCGAGTCGGCTACACCTTC.

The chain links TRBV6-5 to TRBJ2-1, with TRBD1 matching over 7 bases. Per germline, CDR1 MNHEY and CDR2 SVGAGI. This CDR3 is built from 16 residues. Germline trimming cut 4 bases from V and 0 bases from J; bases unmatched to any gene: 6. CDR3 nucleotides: TGTGCCAGCAGTTGGGACAGCTCGAGCTCCTACAATGAGCAGTTCTTC. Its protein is CASSWDSSSSYNEQFF.

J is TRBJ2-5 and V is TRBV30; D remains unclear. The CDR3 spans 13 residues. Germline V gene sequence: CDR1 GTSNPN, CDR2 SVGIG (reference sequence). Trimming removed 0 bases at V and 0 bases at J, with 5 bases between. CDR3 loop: CAWSVLDQETQYF. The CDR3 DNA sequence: TGTGCCTGGAGTGTACTCGACCAAGAGACCCAGTACTTC. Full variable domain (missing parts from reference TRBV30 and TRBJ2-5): SQTIHQWPATLVQPVGSPLSLECTVEGTSNPNLYWYRQAAGRGLQLLFYSVGIGQISSEVPQNLSASRPQDRQFILSSKKLLLSDSGFYLCAWSVLDQETQYFGPGTRLLVL.

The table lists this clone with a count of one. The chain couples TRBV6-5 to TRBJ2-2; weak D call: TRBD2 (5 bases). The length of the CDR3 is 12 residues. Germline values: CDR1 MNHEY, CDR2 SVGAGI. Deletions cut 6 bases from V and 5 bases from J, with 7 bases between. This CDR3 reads CASSEGTGELFF. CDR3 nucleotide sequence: TGTGCCAGCAGCGAGGGTACCGGGGAGCTGTTTTTT.

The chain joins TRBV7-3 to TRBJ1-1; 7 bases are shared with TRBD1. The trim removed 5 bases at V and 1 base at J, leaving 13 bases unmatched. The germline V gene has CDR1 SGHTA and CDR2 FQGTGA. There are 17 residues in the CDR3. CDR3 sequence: CASSPNAPGGRNTEAFF. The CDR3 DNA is TGTGCCAGCAGCCCAAACGCTCCAGGGGGAAGGAACACTGAAGCTTTCTTT.

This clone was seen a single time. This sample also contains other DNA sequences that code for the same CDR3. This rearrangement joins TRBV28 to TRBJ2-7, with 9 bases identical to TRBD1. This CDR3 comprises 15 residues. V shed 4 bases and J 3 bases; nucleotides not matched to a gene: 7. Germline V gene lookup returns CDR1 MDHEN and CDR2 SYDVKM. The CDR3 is CASSSPGQGFYEQYF. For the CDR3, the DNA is TGTGCCAGCAGTTCCCCGGGACAGGGATTCTACGAGCAGTACTTC.

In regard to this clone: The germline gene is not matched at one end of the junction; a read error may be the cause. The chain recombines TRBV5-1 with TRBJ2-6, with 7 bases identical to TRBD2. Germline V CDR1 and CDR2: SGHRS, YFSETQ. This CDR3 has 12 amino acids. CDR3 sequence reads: CATNGGGNVLTF. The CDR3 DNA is TGCGCCACCAATGGGGGGGGCAACGTCCTGACTTTC.

This chain's CDR3 is CASSASGDEQFF. The CDR3 bases are TGTGCCAGCAGCGCCTCCGGGGATGAGCAGTTCTTC. The chain recombines TRBV7-3 with TRBJ2-1, with D possibly matching TRBD2 (5 bases). CDR1 SGHTA and CDR2 FQGTGA come from the germline V gene. The CDR3 has 12 residues. Between the trimmed V and J ends, which lost 5 bases and 8 bases, there was a span of 10 bases.

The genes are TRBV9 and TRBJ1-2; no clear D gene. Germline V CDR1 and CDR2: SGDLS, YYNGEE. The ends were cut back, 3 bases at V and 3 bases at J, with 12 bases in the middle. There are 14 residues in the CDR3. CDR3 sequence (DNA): TGTGCCAGCAGCGCCCCTCAGAAGTACTATGGCTACACCTTC. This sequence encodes CASSAPQKYYGYTF.

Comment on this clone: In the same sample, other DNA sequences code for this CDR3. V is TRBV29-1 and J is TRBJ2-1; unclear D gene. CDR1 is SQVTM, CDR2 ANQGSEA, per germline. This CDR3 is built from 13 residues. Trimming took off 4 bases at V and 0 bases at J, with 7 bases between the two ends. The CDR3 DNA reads TGCAGCGTTGGGGATAGCTCCTACAATGAGCAGTTCTTC. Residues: CSVGDSSYNEQFF.

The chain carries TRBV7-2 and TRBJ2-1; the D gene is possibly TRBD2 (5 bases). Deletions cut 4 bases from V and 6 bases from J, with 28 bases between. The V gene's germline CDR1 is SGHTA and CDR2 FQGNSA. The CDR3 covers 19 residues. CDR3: CASSSLWLWRHGGGNEQFF. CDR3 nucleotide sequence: TGTGCCAGCAGCTCACTTTGGCTCTGGCGACACGGAGGAGGCAATGAGCAGTTCTTC.

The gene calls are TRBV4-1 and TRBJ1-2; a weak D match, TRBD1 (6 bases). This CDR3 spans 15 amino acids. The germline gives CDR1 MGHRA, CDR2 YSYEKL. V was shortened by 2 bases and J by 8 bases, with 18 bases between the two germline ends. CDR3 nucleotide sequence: TGCGCCAGCAGCCAACTCCGTTGGGGGGCAGGAGGCTACACCTTC. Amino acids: CASSQLRWGAGGYTF.

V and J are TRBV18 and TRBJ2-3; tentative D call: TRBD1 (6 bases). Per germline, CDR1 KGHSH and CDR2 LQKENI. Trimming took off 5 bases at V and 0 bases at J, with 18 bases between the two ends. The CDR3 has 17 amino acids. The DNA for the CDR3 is TGTGCCAGCTCAGTCACAGGGCAGGTTCGGAGCACAGATACGCAGTATTTT. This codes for CASSVTGQVRSTDTQYF.

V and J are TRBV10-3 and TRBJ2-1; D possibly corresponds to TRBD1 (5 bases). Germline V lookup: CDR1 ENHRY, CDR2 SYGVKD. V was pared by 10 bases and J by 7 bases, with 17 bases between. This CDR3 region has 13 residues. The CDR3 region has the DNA TGTGCCAGATCGCAGGGATTGGGAAATGAGCAGTTCTTC. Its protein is CARSQGLGNEQFF.

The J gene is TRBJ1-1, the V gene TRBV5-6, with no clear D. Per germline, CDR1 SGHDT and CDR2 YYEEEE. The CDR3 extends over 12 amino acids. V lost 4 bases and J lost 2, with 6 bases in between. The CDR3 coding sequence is TGTGCCAGCAGCATGCCTAACACTGAAGCTTTCTTT. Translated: CASSMPNTEAFF.

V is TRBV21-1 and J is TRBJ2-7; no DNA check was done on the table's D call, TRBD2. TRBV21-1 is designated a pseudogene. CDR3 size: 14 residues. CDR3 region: CASSKRGVPYEQYF. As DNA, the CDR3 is TGTGCCAGCAGCAAAAGAGGCGTCCCCTACGAGCAGTACTTC.

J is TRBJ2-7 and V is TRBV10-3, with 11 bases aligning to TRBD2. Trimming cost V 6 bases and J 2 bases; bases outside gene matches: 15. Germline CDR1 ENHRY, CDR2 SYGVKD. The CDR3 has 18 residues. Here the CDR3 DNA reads TGTGCCATCAGCTTCTACGGGACTAGCGGTGCTTCCCCCTACGAGCAGTACTTC. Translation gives CAISFYGTSGASPYEQYF.

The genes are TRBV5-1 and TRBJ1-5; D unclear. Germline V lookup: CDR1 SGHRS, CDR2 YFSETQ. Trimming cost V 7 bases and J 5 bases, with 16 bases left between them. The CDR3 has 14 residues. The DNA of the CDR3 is TGCGCCAGCTCACAAGGGTCAAGGGATCAGCCCCAGCATTTT. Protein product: CASSQGSRDQPQHF.

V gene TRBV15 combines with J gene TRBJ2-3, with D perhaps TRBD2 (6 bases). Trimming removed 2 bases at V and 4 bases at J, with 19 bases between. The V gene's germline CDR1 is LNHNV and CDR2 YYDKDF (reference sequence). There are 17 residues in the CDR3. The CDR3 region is CATSRTTSSVGADTQYF. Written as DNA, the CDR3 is TGTGCCACCAGCAGAACCACTTCTAGCGTAGGGGCAGATACGCAGTATTTT.

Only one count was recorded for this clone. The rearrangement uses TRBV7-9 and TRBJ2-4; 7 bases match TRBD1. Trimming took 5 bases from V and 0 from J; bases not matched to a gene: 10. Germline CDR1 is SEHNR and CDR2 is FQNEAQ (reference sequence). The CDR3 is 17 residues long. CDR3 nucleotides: TGTGCCAGCAGCAAGACGACAGGGCCGATAGCCAAAAACATTCAGTACTTC. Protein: CASSKTTGPIAKNIQYF.

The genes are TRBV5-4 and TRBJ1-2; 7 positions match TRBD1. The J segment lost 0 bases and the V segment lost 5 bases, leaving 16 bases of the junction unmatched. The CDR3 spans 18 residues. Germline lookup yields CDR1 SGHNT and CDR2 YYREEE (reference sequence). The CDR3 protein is CASRPGGQITLSNYGYTF. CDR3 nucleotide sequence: TGTGCCAGCAGGCCAGGGGGACAGATTACGTTATCTAACTATGGCTACACCTTC.

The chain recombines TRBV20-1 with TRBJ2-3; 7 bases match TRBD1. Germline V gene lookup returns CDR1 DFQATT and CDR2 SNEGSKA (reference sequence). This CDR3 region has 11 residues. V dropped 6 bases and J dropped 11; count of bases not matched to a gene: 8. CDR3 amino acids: CSASTGVGQYF. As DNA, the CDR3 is TGCAGTGCAAGTACAGGGGTGGGGCAGTATTTT.

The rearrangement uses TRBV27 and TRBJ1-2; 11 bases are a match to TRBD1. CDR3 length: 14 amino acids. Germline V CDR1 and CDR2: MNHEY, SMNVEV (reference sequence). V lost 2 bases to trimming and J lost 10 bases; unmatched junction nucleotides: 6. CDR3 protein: CASSLTRGQGVYTF. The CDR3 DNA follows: TGTGCCAGCAGTTTAACGAGGGGACAGGGGGTCTACACCTTC.